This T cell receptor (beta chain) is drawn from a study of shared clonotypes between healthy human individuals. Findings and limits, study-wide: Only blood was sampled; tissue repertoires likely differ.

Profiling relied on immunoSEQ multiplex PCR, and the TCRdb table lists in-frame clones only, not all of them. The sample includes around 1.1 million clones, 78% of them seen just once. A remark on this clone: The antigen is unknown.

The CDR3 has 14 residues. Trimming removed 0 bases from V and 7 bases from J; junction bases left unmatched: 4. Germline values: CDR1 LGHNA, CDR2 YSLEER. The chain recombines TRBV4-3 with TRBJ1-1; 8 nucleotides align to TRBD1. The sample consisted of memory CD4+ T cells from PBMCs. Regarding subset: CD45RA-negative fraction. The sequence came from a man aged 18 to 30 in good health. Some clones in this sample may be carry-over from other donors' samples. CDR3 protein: CASSQDGRGLEAFF. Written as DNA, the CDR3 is TGCGCCAGCAGCCAAGATGGCAGGGGGCTTGAAGCTTTCTTT.